This T cell receptor beta chain was found in a study of shared clonotypes between healthy human individuals. The study's findings and limits: Genetic and exposure-history diversity was limited by the small donor number.

TCRdb keeps only in-frame clones here, not all; method: immunoSEQ multiplex PCR. The sample has more than 2,000,000 clones; around nine tenths are singletons. This clone was picked up one time. Its antigen is currently unknown. The source of this sequence is a man younger than 30 in good health. Sequences were obtained from naive CD4+ T cells sorted from blood. As to subset: CD45RA+ positively selected.

The CDR3 bases are TGTGCCAGCAGTGTGGAGGGGGCGCTTAATAATTCACCCCTCCACTTT. This translates into CASSVEGALNNSPLHF. This rearrangement joins TRBV2 to TRBJ1-6, with 7 bases identical to TRBD1. The J segment lost 5 bases and the V segment lost 4 bases, leaving 8 bases of the junction unmatched. The CDR3 loop spans 16 amino acids. CDR1 is SNHLY and CDR2 is FYNNEI in the germline V gene.